The 18 T cell receptor beta chains below come from one sample, sequenced in a study of T cells in localized non-small cell lung cancer. Clones were sequenced by immunoSEQ multiplex PCR, and TCRdb holds only the in-frame ones, with some missing. The repertoire has some 52,000 clones, 80% of them found once; the top ten carry around 4.5%. The sequencing used PBMCs, collected before any cancer treatment. The receptors were sampled from a woman aged 40-69 years with stage II lung adenocarcinoma.

A single count supports this clone. The chain employs TRBV7-2 and TRBJ1-2, with a possible D match to TRBD1 (6 bases). V lost 6 bases to trimming and J lost 7 bases, with 15 bases between them. Germline V lookup: CDR1 SGHTA, CDR2 FQGNSA. The CDR3 is 13 residues long. CDR3 in amino acids: CASREGQNTGYTF. The CDR3, as DNA: TGTGCCAGCAGGGAGGGACAAAATACTGGCTACACCTTC.

The rearrangement uses TRBV27 and TRBJ2-5; TRBD1 agrees at 8 bases. The trim removed 5 bases at V and 5 bases at J, leaving 13 bases unmatched. Germline V gene data show CDR1 as MNHEY and CDR2 as SMNVEV (reference sequence). The CDR3 is 16 amino acids. CDR3 region: CASSLLPGTGGETQYF. The CDR3 region has the DNA TGTGCCAGCAGTCTCCTGCCCGGGACAGGAGGCGAGACCCAGTACTTC.

The rearrangement links TRBV27 to TRBJ1-2, with a tentative D call TRBD1 (6 bases). V shed 6 bases and J shed 4 bases, with 9 bases lying between them. CDR3 length: 12 amino acids. Germline V gives CDR1 MNHEY, CDR2 SMNVEV (reference sequence). The CDR3 bases are TGTGCCAGCAGGACAGGCTTCTATGGCTACACCTTC. It specifies CASRTGFYGYTF.

This clone was observed a few times. The rearrangement uses TRBV29-1 and TRBJ2-3; D gene unclear. This CDR3 region has 10 residues. Germline values: CDR1 SQVTM, CDR2 ANQGSEA. The germline V and J ends were trimmed by 7 bases and 4 bases, with 6 bases remaining between them. The CDR3 nucleotides read TGCAGCGCCAGCTCAGATACGCAGTATTTT. As protein: CSASSDTQYF.

The V and J genes are TRBV7-2 and TRBJ2-2; D unresolved. The CDR3 covers 14 residues. Trimming pared 1 base from V and 1 base from J, leaving 4 bases between. The V gene's germline CDR1 is SGHTA and CDR2 FQGNSA. CDR3 coding DNA: TGTGCCAGCAGCTTAGAGGGGAACACCGGGGAGCTGTTTTTT. This sequence encodes CASSLEGNTGELFF.

The chain recombines TRBV19 with TRBJ1-1; the D is unclear. The V gene lost 7 bases and the J gene lost 1 base, with 13 bases spanning the gap. Per the germline V gene, CDR1 is LNHDA and CDR2 is SQIVND (reference sequence). The length of the CDR3 is 14 residues. CDR3 DNA: TGTGCCAGTACTGGCTTTCTGGGGAACACTGAAGCTTTCTTT. It specifies CASTGFLGNTEAFF.

This chain uses TRBV18 with TRBJ2-1; TRBD1 matches at 8 bases. The CDR3 covers 16 residues. Germline V gene lookup returns CDR1 KGHSH and CDR2 LQKENI. J gave up 5 bases and V 4 bases, and 10 bases lay outside the gene matches. In DNA form, the CDR3 reads TGTGCCAGCTCACGAGCCGGGACAGGAGATCACAATGAGCAGTTCTTC. The encoded protein is CASSRAGTGDHNEQFF.

This clone is a singleton in its sample. The chain couples TRBV5-4 to TRBJ1-2; D not certain. Between the trimmed V and J ends, which lost 3 bases and 8 bases, there was a span of 8 bases. CDR1 is SGHNT, CDR2 YYREEE, per germline (reference sequence). The CDR3 loop spans 11 amino acids. The CDR3 nucleotides read TGTGCCAGCAGCTCCTTGCAGGGCTACACCTTC. Amino acids: CASSSLQGYTF.

The V call is TRBV6-6, the J call TRBJ1-3, with D uncertain. Trimming removed 11 bases from V and 4 bases from J, with 9 bases in between. The CDR3 consists of 11 residues. The germline CDR1 and CDR2 sequences are MNHNY and SVGAGI (reference sequence). CDR3 sequence: CASSQGNTIYF. The CDR3 bases are TGTGCCTCCTCCCAGGGAAACACCATATATTTT.

CDR3 in amino acids: CASSLDPGSLGNQPQHF. In DNA form, the CDR3 reads TGCGCCAGCAGCTTGGACCCGGGTTCCCTTGGCAATCAGCCCCAGCATTTT. V gene TRBV5-1 combines with J gene TRBJ1-5; the D is unclear. V lost 0 bases and J lost 2, with 15 bases in between. The CDR3 spans 17 residues. Germline-derived CDR1 and CDR2 are SGHRS and YFSETQ.

The V gene is TRBV7-9, the J gene TRBJ2-5; 7 nucleotides align to TRBD1. CDR3 size: 14 residues. With 5 bases clipped from V and 5 bases from J, the junction kept 8 bases outside the gene matches. Germline CDR1 is SEHNR and CDR2 is FQNEAQ (reference sequence). The CDR3: CASSRLTGDETQYF. Written as DNA, the CDR3 is TGTGCCAGCAGCCGATTAACAGGGGATGAGACCCAGTACTTC. Using reference TRBV7-9 and TRBJ2-5 for the parts outside the CDR3, the full variable domain is DTGVSQNPRHKITKRGQNVTFRCDPISEHNRLYWYRQTLGQGPEFLTYFQNEAQLEKSRLLSDRFSAERPKGSFSTLEIQRTEQGDSAMYLCASSRLTGDETQYFGPGTRLLVL.

The chain is built from TRBV18 and TRBJ2-2; the D is unclear. Germline assignment: CDR1 KGHSH and CDR2 LQKENI. The CDR3 contains 16 residues. Trimming stripped 1 base from V and 5 bases from J, with 14 bases between. CDR3 DNA: TGTGCCAGCTCACCACATTCCCGGGTCGGGACCGGGGAGCTGTTTTTT. It codes for CASSPHSRVGTGELFF.

The chain recombines TRBV30 with TRBJ2-7, with TRBD2 as a possible D gene (6 bases). The V end was cut by 5 bases, the J end by 0 bases, with 23 bases between. The CDR3 sequence is 17 residues long. CDR1 is GTSNPN, CDR2 SVGIG, per germline (reference sequence). The CDR3 bases are TGTGCCTGGGCAACCCGAACCGGGACTTGGGGCTCCTACGAGCAGTACTTC. Translation: CAWATRTGTWGSYEQYF.

The CDR3 DNA sequence: TGCGCCAGCAGCCAAACAGGGGCCTCTGGGGCCAACGTCCTGACTTTC. Protein sequence: CASSQTGASGANVLTF. This chain links TRBV4-3 with TRBJ2-6, with 7 nucleotides matching TRBD1. Trimming removed 2 bases from V and 0 bases from J; junction bases left unmatched: 1. The CDR3 sequence is 16 residues long. Looked up from germline, CDR1 is LGHNA and CDR2 is YSLEER.

The chain recombines TRBV11-2 with TRBJ1-2; no firm D call. This CDR3 region has 13 residues. From germline, CDR1 is SGHAT and CDR2 FQNNGV. Deletions cut 0 bases from V and 8 bases from J, with 10 bases between. The CDR3 nucleotides are TGTGCCAGCAGCTTAGATTGGTTAGTCGGCTACACCTTC. Residues: CASSLDWLVGYTF.

The chain is built from TRBV19 and TRBJ1-2; D ambiguous. Germline CDR1 is LNHDA and CDR2 is SQIVND (reference sequence). The CDR3 has 15 amino acids. The V end lost 9 bases, the J end lost 4 bases, and 21 bases lay between the germline ends. CDR3 loop: CASTTGVAIPYGYTF. The CDR3 coding sequence is TGTGCCAGCACCACGGGAGTAGCTATCCCCTATGGCTACACCTTC. Supplemented by reference TRBV19 and TRBJ1-2, the full variable domain reads DGGITQSPKYLFRKEGQNVTLSCEQNLNHDAMYWYRQDPGQGLRLIYYSQIVNDFQKGDIAEGYSVSREKKESFPLTVTSAQKNPTAFYLCASTTGVAIPYGYTFGSGTRLTVV.

V and J are TRBV18 and TRBJ1-1, with TRBD1 matching 8 bases. Germline values: CDR1 KGHSH, CDR2 LQKENI. The CDR3 is made up of 13 amino acids. V trimming: 3 bases; J trimming: 5 bases; junction bases outside the gene matches: 2. The CDR3 sequence: CASSPGQETEAFF. The CDR3 DNA follows: TGTGCCAGCTCACCGGGACAGGAAACTGAAGCTTTCTTT.

The chain is built from TRBV10-3 and TRBJ2-7; 12 nucleotides match TRBD1. V dropped 4 bases and J dropped 6; count of bases not matched to a gene: 7. Germline V CDR1 and CDR2: ENHRY, SYGVKD. The CDR3 extends over 15 amino acids. For the CDR3, the DNA is TGTGCCATCAGTGGTCCGGGACAGGGGGCGTCCGAGCAGTACTTC. Residues: CAISGPGQGASEQYF.